Each of the 32 T cell receptor beta chains below was sequenced from the same sample in a study of vaccination and CD4 T cells after COVID-19. These receptors lack a known antigen. Researchers used the Oncomine TCR Beta short-read assay to sequence DNA from cultured CD4+ T cells. MiXCR, applied by TCRdb to the PCR reads, yields one record per CDR3 protein. The table records 10,000 to 12,000 distinct CDR3 sequences, roughly 50% of them present only once. Described treatment: roughly 11-day PBMC culture with coronavirus spike peptide pools or control peptides (ViraFEST assay). Sequencing was performed on CD4+ T cells from blood, cultured in vitro. Receptors originate from a human donor who had recovered from COVID-19.

This sequence joins TRBV20-1 and TRBJ1-5; 8 bases agree with TRBD1. Germline V gene lookup returns CDR1 DFQATT and CDR2 SNEGSKA (reference sequence). V was pared by 1 base and J by 8 bases, with 10 bases of the junction left unmatched. The CDR3 is 15 amino acids. CDR3 in DNA: TGCAGTGCTAGAGGGCGGACAGGGAGTAATGAGCCCCAGCATTTT. Translation: CSARGRTGSNEPQHF.

This clonotype was observed a handful of times. The chain joins TRBV10-1 to TRBJ2-5; 9 bases fit TRBD2. The CDR3 has 15 amino acids. Germline V CDR1 and CDR2: WNHNN, SYGVQD (reference sequence). After removal of 4 bases from V and 2 bases from J, the junction contained 5 bases not matched to a gene. The CDR3 DNA follows: TGCGCCAGCAGTGGTAGCGGGAGAAGTCAAGAGACCCAGTACTTC. Amino acid sequence: CASSGSGRSQETQYF.

The rearrangement joins TRBV7-3 to TRBJ1-5; no definite D call. Germline-derived CDR1 and CDR2 are SGHTA and FQGTGA. CDR3 length: 13 residues. Trimming took 0 bases from V and 2 from J, leaving 2 bases between them. As DNA, the CDR3 is TGTGCCAGCAGCTTAACAGGCAATCAGCCCCAGCATTTT. It translates to CASSLTGNQPQHF.

The chain employs TRBV4-1 and TRBJ2-7, with a tentative D call TRBD2 (6 bases). The CDR3 consists of 15 residues. Germline CDR1 MGHRA, CDR2 YSYEKL. Between the trimmed V and J ends, which lost 10 bases and 7 bases, there was a span of 26 bases. CDR3 DNA sequence: TGCGCCACATCCGGGACTCCCCTCGCTTTAGAAGAGCAGTACTTC. Protein product: CATSGTPLALEEQYF.

The J gene is TRBJ2-1, the V gene TRBV2, with 10 positions matching TRBD1. Trimming took 3 bases from V and 10 from J; bases not matched to a gene: 9. This CDR3 is 15 amino acids long. Germline V gene lookup returns CDR1 SNHLY and CDR2 FYNNEI. For the CDR3, the DNA is TGTGCCAGCAGTGATGCTAGACAGGGGGCCAGCGAGCAGTTCTTC. Translation gives CASSDARQGASEQFF.

The rearrangement joins TRBV27 to TRBJ2-3; no firm D call. Trimming shortened V by 11 bases and J by 0 bases, and 12 bases separated the two germline ends. Germline V gives CDR1 MNHEY, CDR2 SMNVEV (reference sequence). This CDR3 spans 13 amino acids. This CDR3 is CAARAASTDTQYF. CDR3 nucleotide sequence: TGTGCCGCTAGGGCAGCTAGCACAGATACGCAGTATTTT.

The chain carries TRBV5-1 and TRBJ2-1, with TRBD2 matching 7 bases. J was trimmed by 12 bases and V by 2 bases; bases with no gene match: 8. From germline, CDR1 is SGHRS and CDR2 YFSETQ. The CDR3 consists of 13 residues. The CDR3 coding sequence is TGCGCCAGCAGCTTCTTAGCCGGGAGGTGGCAGTTCTTC. This sequence encodes CASSFLAGRWQFF.

The sample holds a few counts of this clonotype. The chain employs TRBV12-3 or TRBV12-4 and TRBJ2-5; a possible D gene is TRBD1 (6 bases). The CDR3 is 13 residues long. V lost 9 bases to trimming and J lost 0 bases, with 11 bases between them. The CDR3 region is CASSDRNQETQYF. For the CDR3, the DNA is TGTGCCAGTTCGGACAGAAACCAAGAGACCCAGTACTTC.

This clonotype was detected once. Written as DNA, the CDR3 is TGTGCCAGCAGCTGGGGAGAGGGTCAGCCCCAGCATTTT. Protein: CASSWGEGQPQHF. This chain uses TRBV5-6 with TRBJ1-5; D uncertain. The V and J ends lost 3 bases and 6 bases respectively, with 10 bases between them. The germline CDR1 and CDR2 sequences are SGHDT and YYEEEE. The CDR3 has 13 amino acids.

The chain has TRBV7-9 and TRBJ1-3; D perhaps matches TRBD1 (5 bases). Trimming removed 4 bases from V and 4 bases from J, with 11 bases in between. In germline, CDR1 is SEHNR, CDR2 FQNEAQ (reference sequence). The CDR3 covers 14 residues. In DNA form, the CDR3 reads TGTGCCAGCAGCTGGGGGAGGGCAGGAAACACCATATATTTT. Its protein product is CASSWGRAGNTIYF.

Concerning this clonotype itself: Because it lacks the conserved phenylalanine or tryptophan at the end, this CDR3 is likely a read error. V and J are TRBV20-1 and TRBJ1-1, with D possibly matching TRBD1 (6 bases). Germline V gene sequence: CDR1 DFQATT, CDR2 SNEGSKA (reference sequence). The ends were cut back, 0 bases at V and 5 bases at J, with 10 bases in the middle. This CDR3 spans 13 amino acids. CDR3 DNA: TGCAGTGCTAGAGAGCCCGGACAGACTGAAGCTTTCCTT. Translation gives CSAREPGQTEAFL.

The chain recombines TRBV15 with TRBJ1-1; D call uncertain. Trimming took 2 bases from V and 4 from J, leaving 5 bases between them. Germline V gene sequence: CDR1 LNHNV, CDR2 YYDKDF (reference sequence). This CDR3 region has 12 residues. In nucleotides, the CDR3 is TGTGCCACCAGCAGACGGGGCACTGAAGCTTTCTTT. Its translation: CATSRRGTEAFF.

A note on this clonotype: Sequence at one end of the junction differs from germline and may be a read error. The chain employs TRBV5-1 and TRBJ1-2, with TRBD1 matching 12 bases. Germline-derived CDR1 and CDR2 are SGHRS and YFSETQ. The CDR3 contains 14 residues. The CDR3 coding sequence is TGCGCCAGCAGCCTGGGACAGGGGGCCTGGGGCTACGCCTTC. This encodes CASSLGQGAWGYAF.

In DNA, the CDR3 is TGCAGTGCTACCCACACACTCGGACAGGAGGGTGGCTACACCTTC. It is translated as CSATHTLGQEGGYTF. The V call is TRBV20-1, the J call TRBJ1-2; 7 nucleotides match TRBD1. Germline-derived CDR1 and CDR2 are DFQATT and SNEGSKA (reference sequence). J was trimmed by 7 bases and V by 4 bases; bases with no gene match: 15. The CDR3 has 15 residues.

The chain links TRBV19 to TRBJ2-5; no reliable D call. V lost 0 bases and J lost 2, with 13 bases in between. Germline CDR1 LNHDA, CDR2 SQIVND (reference sequence). The CDR3 is made up of 16 amino acids. CDR3 protein: CASSIEGPTLQETQYF. The CDR3 region has the DNA TGTGCCAGTAGTATAGAGGGCCCAACCTTACAAGAGACCCAGTACTTC.

The V call is TRBV27, the J call TRBJ2-3, with 12 bases aligning to TRBD2. Germline trimming cut 2 bases from V and 3 bases from J; bases unmatched to any gene: 0. Germline lookup yields CDR1 MNHEY and CDR2 SMNVEV (reference sequence). CDR3 length: 15 residues. This CDR3 is CASSLGTSGTDTQYF. Written as DNA, the CDR3 is TGTGCCAGCAGTTTAGGGACTAGCGGGACAGATACGCAGTATTTT.

The gene calls are TRBV4-1 and TRBJ1-6; 9 bases are a match to TRBD1. The ends lost 5 bases at V and 7 bases at J; junction bases unmatched: 9. Germline CDR1 MGHRA, CDR2 YSYEKL. The CDR3 is 16 amino acids. In nucleotides, the CDR3 is TGCGCCAGCAGCTCGACCGGGACAGGGCTGAATTCACCCCTCCACTTT. This encodes CASSSTGTGLNSPLHF.

V gene TRBV4-1 combines with J gene TRBJ1-2; D unclear. Trimming cost V 4 bases and J 0 bases, with 21 bases left between them. Germline V gives CDR1 MGHRA, CDR2 YSYEKL. This CDR3 comprises 18 residues. The CDR3 DNA reads TGCGCCAGCAGCCTAACCGGTCTGCCCGTGCCGACTAACTATGGCTACACCTTC. It specifies CASSLTGLPVPTNYGYTF.

This clonotype showed up just a few times. V usage is TRBV6-1 and J usage is TRBJ2-3; TRBD2 agrees at 9 bases. Germline V CDR1 and CDR2: MNHNS, SASEGT. V lost 9 bases, J lost 4 bases, and 8 bases stayed unmatched. The CDR3 is 14 amino acids. The CDR3, as DNA: TGTGCCAGTGTCCCGGGACTAGCTCCAGATACGCAGTATTTT. Amino acids: CASVPGLAPDTQYF.

This chain connects TRBV19 to TRBJ1-1; perhaps TRBD1 as D (6 bases). The V and J ends lost 6 bases and 8 bases respectively, with 16 bases between them. The CDR3 has 13 residues. CDR1 is LNHDA, CDR2 SQIVND, per germline (reference sequence). In nucleotides, the CDR3 is TGTGCCAGTAGGGACGGACAGCTAGGGGAAGCTTTCTTT. Translated: CASRDGQLGEAFF.

The chain recombines TRBV29-1 with TRBJ1-1; a possible D gene is TRBD1 (5 bases). The CDR3 extends over 13 amino acids. Germline V gives CDR1 SQVTM, CDR2 ANQGSEA. V shed 7 bases and J shed 4 bases, with 16 bases lying between them. This chain's CDR3 is CSGGSLDSTEAFF. DNA for the CDR3: TGCAGCGGAGGGAGCTTAGACAGCACTGAAGCTTTCTTT.

Only a few counts were recorded for this clonotype. The chain employs TRBV21-1 and TRBJ1-5; TRBD1, the table's D call, was not compared with the DNA. TRBV21-1 is termed a pseudogene. The CDR3 length is 15 residues. DNA for the CDR3: TGTGCCAGCAGCACACTCGACAGGGACTATCAGCCCCAGCATTTT. It specifies CASSTLDRDYQPQHF.

This clonotype was counted between two and nine times. V and J are TRBV15 and TRBJ2-1; D is unclear. The germline gives CDR1 LNHNV, CDR2 YYDKDF (reference sequence). The CDR3 consists of 18 residues. V was trimmed by 0 bases and J by 0 bases, leaving 15 bases between them. This CDR3 is CATSRDYGGESSYNEQFF. The CDR3 nucleotides read TGTGCCACCAGCAGAGATTATGGCGGCGAAAGCTCCTACAATGAGCAGTTCTTC.

The CDR3 loop reads CASSATDRVRGTYEQYF. Here the CDR3 DNA reads TGTGCCAGCAGCGCCACAGACAGGGTAAGAGGAACCTACGAGCAGTACTTC. The rearrangement links TRBV9 to TRBJ2-7; 7 bases match TRBD1. CDR3 length equals 17 residues. V was clipped by 3 bases and J by 2 bases; unmatched bases: 14. Per germline, CDR1 SGDLS and CDR2 YYNGEE.

The V call is TRBV27, the J call TRBJ2-1; TRBD2 matches 7 bases. Germline assignment: CDR1 MNHEY and CDR2 SMNVEV (reference sequence). The CDR3 is 14 amino acids. The J segment lost 7 bases and the V segment lost 3 bases, leaving 6 bases of the junction unmatched. The CDR3 spells CASSLAGVNNEQFF. The CDR3 bases are TGTGCCAGCAGTTTGGCGGGAGTTAATAATGAGCAGTTCTTC.

DNA of the CDR3: TGCAGTGCTAGAGGTGGCGGGAGGGCGCATGAGCAGTTCTTC. Protein sequence: CSARGGGRAHEQFF. The chain carries TRBV20-1 and TRBJ2-1; 9 bases are shared with TRBD2. Germline values: CDR1 DFQATT, CDR2 SNEGSKA (reference sequence). J was trimmed by 8 bases and V by 1 base; bases with no gene match: 6. The CDR3 runs to 14 residues.

This clonotype has just a few counts. The chain uses TRBV19 and TRBJ2-2; 9 bases match TRBD1. Per germline, CDR1 LNHDA and CDR2 SQIVND (reference sequence). The CDR3 is 15 amino acids. The J segment lost 3 bases and the V segment lost 6 bases, leaving 5 bases of the junction unmatched. CDR3 residues: CASRSGQGYTGELFF. As DNA, the CDR3 is TGTGCCAGTAGATCGGGACAGGGCTACACCGGGGAGCTGTTTTTT.

The V call is TRBV3-1, the J call TRBJ1-2; TRBD1 matches 8 bases. The CDR3 loop spans 16 amino acids. Germline trimming cut 3 bases from V and 6 bases from J; bases unmatched to any gene: 12. Germline CDR1 reads LGHDT; CDR2 reads YNNKEL (reference sequence). The DNA for the CDR3 is TGTGCCAGCAGCCATCTCTGGCTAGGACAGGGAGATGGCTACACCTTC. This translates into CASSHLWLGQGDGYTF.

The J gene is TRBJ2-5, the V gene TRBV9; unclear D gene. Germline V gene sequence: CDR1 SGDLS, CDR2 YYNGEE. The CDR3 covers 14 residues. V lost 4 bases and J lost 5, with 15 bases in between. CDR3 region: CASSPHPHLETQYF. The CDR3 coding sequence is TGTGCCAGCAGCCCTCATCCCCATTTGGAGACCCAGTACTTC.

The chain employs TRBV2 and TRBJ2-7; TRBD2 agrees at 9 bases. The CDR3 runs to 15 residues. Germline V gene data show CDR1 as SNHLY and CDR2 as FYNNEI. The trim removed 1 base at V and 2 bases at J, leaving 3 bases unmatched. The CDR3 bases are TGTGCCAGCAGTGAAGGGACTAGCGCGACCTACGAGCAGTACTTC. Translation gives CASSEGTSATYEQYF.

The gene calls are TRBV20-1 and TRBJ2-1, with D possibly TRBD2 on 6 matching bases. This CDR3 spans 12 amino acids. V gave up 3 bases and J gave up 6 bases, with 9 bases separating them. CDR1 and CDR2 from the germline V gene are DFQATT and SNEGSKA (reference sequence). The CDR3 bases are TGCAGTGCTAGCCCTAGCGCCAATGAGCAGTTCTTC. Its protein is CSASPSANEQFF.

The chain couples TRBV20-1 to TRBJ2-2; D call uncertain. Germline loops: CDR1 DFQATT, CDR2 SNEGSKA (reference sequence). V shed 0 bases and J shed 0 bases, with 5 bases lying between them. The CDR3 covers 14 residues. CDR3 in DNA: TGCAGTGCTAGAGACAGCACGAACACCGGGGAGCTGTTTTTT. This codes for CSARDSTNTGELFF.